This is a list of T cell receptor beta chains from one sample in a study of blood T cell repertoires in COVID-19. Produced via immunoSEQ multiplex PCR; TCRdb's table is partial and in-frame only. The sample gives some 200,000 clones, around 89% of which show up once; under 5.5% is in the top ten. Sequences were obtained from peripheral blood. These receptors all come from a woman in her thirties or forties with acute or convalescent COVID-19. Each CDR3 is given with its conserved first and last residue. A D gene is named only where the DNA matches it firmly. Only part of the rows carry a size: once, few, many, or a class if the clone is expanded.

clone_size	v_call	j_call	cdr3_length	d_call	cdr3_aa	cdr3_nt
.	TRBV7-2	TRBJ1-2	14	TRBD1	CASSLARTGYGYTF	TGTGCCAGCAGCTTAGCTAGGACAGGCTATGGCTACACCTTC
.	TRBV11-2	TRBJ1-2	14	.	CASSPGTLRDGYTF	TGTGCCAGCAGCCCCGGGACACTTCGGGATGGCTACACCTTC
.	TRBV9	TRBJ2-5	14	.	CASSVGGVQETQYF	TGTGCCAGCAGCGTAGGCGGAGTCCAAGAGACCCAGTACTTC
.	TRBV3-1/TRBV3-2	TRBJ2-3	17	TRBD2	CASSQEWASGDTDTQYF	TGTGCCAGCAGCCAAGAATGGGCTAGCGGGGACACAGATACGCAGTATTTT
.	TRBV9	TRBJ1-2	15	.	CASSPREGPTYGYTF	TGTGCCAGCAGCCCCAGGGAGGGACCGACTTATGGCTACACCTTC
few	TRBV6-5	TRBJ1-1	15	.	CASSYSIWEIGEAFF	TGTGCCAGCAGTTACTCGATATGGGAGATCGGTGAAGCTTTCTTT
.	TRBV10-2	TRBJ2-3	14	TRBD2	CASRLGLLGDTQYF	TGCGCCAGCAGATTGGGACTACTCGGAGATACGCAGTATTTT
.	TRBV9	TRBJ2-1	15	TRBD2	CASSGSGSSYNEQFF	TGTGCCAGCAGCGGTAGCGGGAGCTCCTACAATGAGCAGTTCTTC
.	TRBV11-2	TRBJ1-2	14	.	CASSFRGTDYGYTF	TGTGCCAGCAGCTTCCGCGGGACGGACTATGGCTACACCTTC
.	TRBV19	TRBJ1-6	15	.	CASSMLGRLNSPLHF	TGTGCCAGTAGTATGCTTGGGAGACTAAATTCACCCCTCCACTTT
.	TRBV7-9	TRBJ2-3	17	TRBD2	CASSSLASGDSTDTQYF	TGTGCCAGCAGCTCATTGGCTAGCGGGGATAGCACAGATACGCAGTATTTT
.	TRBV6-5	TRBJ1-2	14	.	CASSPGGSNYGYTF	TGTGCCAGCAGCCCCGGAGGTTCTAACTATGGCTACACCTTC
.	TRBV30	TRBJ2-5	14	TRBD2	CAWSLAGGPETQYF	TGTGCCTGGAGTCTAGCGGGGGGGCCGGAGACCCAGTACTTC
.	TRBV2	TRBJ1-6	14	TRBD1	CASSRDRNNSPLHF	TGTGCCAGCAGCCGGGACAGAAATAATTCACCCCTCCACTTT
.	TRBV19	TRBJ1-5	15	TRBD1	CASTLKGAGDQPQHF	TGTGCCAGTACCCTTAAGGGGGCTGGCGATCAGCCCCAGCATTTT